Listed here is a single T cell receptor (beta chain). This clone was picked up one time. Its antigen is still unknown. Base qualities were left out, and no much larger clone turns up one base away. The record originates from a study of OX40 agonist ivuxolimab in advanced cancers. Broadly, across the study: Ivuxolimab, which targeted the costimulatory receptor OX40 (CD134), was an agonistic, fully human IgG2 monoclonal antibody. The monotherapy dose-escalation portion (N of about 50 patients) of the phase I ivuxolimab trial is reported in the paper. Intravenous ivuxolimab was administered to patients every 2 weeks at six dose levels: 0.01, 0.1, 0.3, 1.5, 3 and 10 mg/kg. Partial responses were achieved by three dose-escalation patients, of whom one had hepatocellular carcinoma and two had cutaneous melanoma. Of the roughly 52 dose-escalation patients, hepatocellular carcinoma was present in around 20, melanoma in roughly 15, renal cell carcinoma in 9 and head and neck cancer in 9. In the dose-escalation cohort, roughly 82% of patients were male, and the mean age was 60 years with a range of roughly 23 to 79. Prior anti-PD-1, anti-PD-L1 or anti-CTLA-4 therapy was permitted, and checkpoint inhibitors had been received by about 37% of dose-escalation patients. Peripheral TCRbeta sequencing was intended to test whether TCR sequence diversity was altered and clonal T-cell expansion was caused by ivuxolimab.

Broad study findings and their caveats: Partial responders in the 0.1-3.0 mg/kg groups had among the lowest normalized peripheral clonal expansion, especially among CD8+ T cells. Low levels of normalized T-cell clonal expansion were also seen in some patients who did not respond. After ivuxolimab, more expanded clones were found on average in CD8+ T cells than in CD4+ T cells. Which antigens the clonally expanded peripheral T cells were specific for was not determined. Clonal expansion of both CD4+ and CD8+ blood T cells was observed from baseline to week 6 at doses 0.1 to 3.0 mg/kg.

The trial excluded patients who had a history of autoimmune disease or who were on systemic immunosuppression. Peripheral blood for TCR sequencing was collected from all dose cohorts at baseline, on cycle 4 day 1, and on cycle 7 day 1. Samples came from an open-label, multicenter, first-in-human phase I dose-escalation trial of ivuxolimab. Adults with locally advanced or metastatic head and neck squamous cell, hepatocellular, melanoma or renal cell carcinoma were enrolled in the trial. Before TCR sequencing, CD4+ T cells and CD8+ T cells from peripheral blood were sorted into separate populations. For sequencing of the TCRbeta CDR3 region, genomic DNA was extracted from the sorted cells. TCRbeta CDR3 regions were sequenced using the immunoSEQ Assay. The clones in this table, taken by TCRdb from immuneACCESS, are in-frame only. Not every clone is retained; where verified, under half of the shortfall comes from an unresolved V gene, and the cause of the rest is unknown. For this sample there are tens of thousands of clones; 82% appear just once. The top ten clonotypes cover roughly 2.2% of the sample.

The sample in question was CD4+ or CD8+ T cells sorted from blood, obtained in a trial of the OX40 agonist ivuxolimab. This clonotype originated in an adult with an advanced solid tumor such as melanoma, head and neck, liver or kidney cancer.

The DNA reads TGTGCCAGCAGCCAAGACACAGGGGGCTGGAGCTATGGCTACACCTTC. It encodes CASSQDTGGWSYGYTF. The V and J genes are TRBV4-2 and TRBJ1-2, with 9 junctional bases fitting TRBD1. The CDR3, cysteine through phenylalanine, is 16 amino acids long. This entry keeps only the CDR3 DNA: 48 bases, framed from base 1. The germline V and J ends show losses of 0 bases and 4 bases respectively, and no gene match explains 6 bases of the junction. The germline V gene specifies LGHNA as CDR1 and YNFKEQ as CDR2.